The present entry profiles one TCR beta chain with its context. Its antigen is unknown. The sample comes from a study of neurological immune-mediated disorders. As for the study in general: Within the group of approximately 35 multiple sclerosis patients, some 31 were relapsing-remitting, while 3 were secondary progressive. Broader study findings: While HTLV-1-associated myelopathy showed the greatest TCR clonal expansion, multiple sclerosis showed the least, falling below healthy controls.

This CDR3 is built from 16 residues. Germline lookup yields CDR1 LGHNA and CDR2 YSLEER. J gave up 6 bases and V 2 bases, and 6 bases lay outside the gene matches. TCRdb processed the 5' RACE reads anew with MiXCR; each CDR3 protein has one entry. Among 60,000 to 85,000 distinct CDR3 sequences listed, about 5.1% were seen once. The clonotype was recovered from a woman in her seventies with multiple sclerosis. The specimen sequenced was PBMCs. The chain couples TRBV4-3 to TRBJ2-2; 10 nucleotides agree with TRBD1. The CDR3 loop is CASSQSDRGLSGELFF. The CDR3, as DNA: TGCGCCAGCAGCCAAAGCGACAGGGGGCTTTCCGGGGAGCTGTTTTTT.